This entry lists 9 T cell receptor beta chains sequenced from one sample in a study of cytotoxic CD8 clonotypes in ibrutinib-treated CLL. Sequencing used immunoSEQ multiplex PCR; TCRdb keeps in-frame clones, though not all of them. The table lists roughly 250,000 clones, 70% of them singletons, with about 16% in the top ten. Here the sequenced sample was PBMCs, taken after 24 months of ibrutinib treatment. The receptors come from a human donor with chronic lymphocytic leukemia.

This clone was detected a few times. The chain couples TRBV18 to TRBJ2-3; 13 positions agree with TRBD2. The V segment lost 3 bases and the J segment 3 bases; nucleotides outside the gene matches: 0. The CDR3 has 15 residues. Germline assignment: CDR1 KGHSH and CDR2 LQKENI. CDR3 DNA sequence: TGTGCCAGCTCACCGGGACTAGCGGGAACAGATACGCAGTATTTT. Amino acids: CASSPGLAGTDTQYF.

The CDR3 nucleotides are TGTGCCACCAGCAGAGACCCAGGGGGCATGGACGAGCAGTACTTC. It translates to CATSRDPGGMDEQYF. The chain links TRBV15 to TRBJ2-7; 8 bases map to TRBD1. Germline V CDR1 and CDR2: LNHNV, YYDKDF (reference sequence). The CDR3 length is 15 residues. V dropped 0 bases and J dropped 5; count of bases not matched to a gene: 6.

The rearrangement links TRBV5-1 to TRBJ2-7, with TRBD1 matching over 9 bases. This CDR3 spans 15 amino acids. The V segment lost 4 bases and the J segment 2 bases; nucleotides outside the gene matches: 7. Germline lookup yields CDR1 SGHRS and CDR2 YFSETQ. CDR3 in amino acids: CASSLTGGETYEQYF. The CDR3 region has the DNA TGCGCCAGCAGCCTGACAGGGGGTGAGACCTACGAGCAGTACTTC. The full variable domain, completed using reference TRBV5-1 and TRBJ2-7, is KAGVTQTPRYLIKTRGQQVTLSCSPISGHRSVSWYQQTPGQGLQFLFEYFSETQRNKGNFPGRFSGRQFSNSRSEMNVSTLELGDSALYLCASSLTGGETYEQYFGPGTRLTVT.

This clone has just a few counts. The chain has TRBV11-2 and TRBJ2-5; D is unresolved. This CDR3 is 15 amino acids long. The V and J ends lost 0 bases and 2 bases respectively, with 10 bases between them. Germline CDR1 SGHAT, CDR2 FQNNGV. The CDR3 here is CASSLDSSTQETQYF. The CDR3 region has the DNA TGTGCCAGCAGCTTAGATTCGTCGACACAAGAGACCCAGTACTTC. Supplemented by reference TRBV11-2 and TRBJ2-5, the full variable domain reads EAGVAQSPRYKIIEKRQSVAFWCNPISGHATLYWYQQILGQGPKLLIQFQNNGVVDDSQLPKDRFSAERLKGVDSTLKIQPAKLEDSAVYLCASSLDSSTQETQYFGPGTRLLVL.

This clone was counted once. The chain couples TRBV4-1 to TRBJ2-7, with D unresolved. V was pared by 0 bases and J by 2 bases, with 14 bases between. Per germline, CDR1 MGHRA and CDR2 YSYEKL. The CDR3 is 16 amino acids. CDR3 DNA sequence: TGCGCCAGCAGCCAAGACGGTCCGGACCGGACCTACGAGCAGTACTTC. The encoded protein is CASSQDGPDRTYEQYF.

This sequence joins TRBV28 and TRBJ1-3, with TRBD1 matching 7 bases. The CDR3 is made up of 15 amino acids. J was trimmed by 0 bases and V by 5 bases; bases with no gene match: 4. Germline CDR1 reads MDHEN; CDR2 reads SYDVKM. The CDR3: CASSPTGYSGNTIYF. DNA of the CDR3: TGTGCCAGCAGTCCGACAGGGTACTCTGGAAACACCATATATTTT.

The chain employs TRBV6-5 and TRBJ1-2; 9 bases map to TRBD1. CDR1 MNHEY and CDR2 SVGAGI come from the germline V gene. This CDR3 comprises 15 residues. V shed 0 bases, J shed 5 bases, and the junction held 4 bases outside the gene matches. The CDR3 DNA reads as TGTGCCAGCAGTTACTCAGAGGGGACAGGGTATGGCTACACCTTC. This encodes CASSYSEGTGYGYTF.

V gene TRBV2 combines with J gene TRBJ1-3, with 7 nucleotides matching TRBD1. V lost 6 bases, J lost 0 bases, and 5 bases stayed unmatched. Germline V gene lookup returns CDR1 SNHLY and CDR2 FYNNEI. The CDR3 spans 15 residues. Here the CDR3 reads CASSEGQNSGNTIYF. In DNA, the CDR3 is TGTGCCAGCAGCGAGGGACAGAACTCTGGAAACACCATATATTTT.

This rearrangement joins TRBV29-1 to TRBJ2-2; D is unresolved. Germline V gene sequence: CDR1 SQVTM, CDR2 ANQGSEA. This CDR3 region has 12 residues. The V end lost 4 bases, the J end lost 5 bases, and 8 bases lay between the germline ends. DNA of the CDR3: TGCAGCGTTGGATGGCGGACCGGGGAGCTGTTTTTT. Its translation: CSVGWRTGELFF.